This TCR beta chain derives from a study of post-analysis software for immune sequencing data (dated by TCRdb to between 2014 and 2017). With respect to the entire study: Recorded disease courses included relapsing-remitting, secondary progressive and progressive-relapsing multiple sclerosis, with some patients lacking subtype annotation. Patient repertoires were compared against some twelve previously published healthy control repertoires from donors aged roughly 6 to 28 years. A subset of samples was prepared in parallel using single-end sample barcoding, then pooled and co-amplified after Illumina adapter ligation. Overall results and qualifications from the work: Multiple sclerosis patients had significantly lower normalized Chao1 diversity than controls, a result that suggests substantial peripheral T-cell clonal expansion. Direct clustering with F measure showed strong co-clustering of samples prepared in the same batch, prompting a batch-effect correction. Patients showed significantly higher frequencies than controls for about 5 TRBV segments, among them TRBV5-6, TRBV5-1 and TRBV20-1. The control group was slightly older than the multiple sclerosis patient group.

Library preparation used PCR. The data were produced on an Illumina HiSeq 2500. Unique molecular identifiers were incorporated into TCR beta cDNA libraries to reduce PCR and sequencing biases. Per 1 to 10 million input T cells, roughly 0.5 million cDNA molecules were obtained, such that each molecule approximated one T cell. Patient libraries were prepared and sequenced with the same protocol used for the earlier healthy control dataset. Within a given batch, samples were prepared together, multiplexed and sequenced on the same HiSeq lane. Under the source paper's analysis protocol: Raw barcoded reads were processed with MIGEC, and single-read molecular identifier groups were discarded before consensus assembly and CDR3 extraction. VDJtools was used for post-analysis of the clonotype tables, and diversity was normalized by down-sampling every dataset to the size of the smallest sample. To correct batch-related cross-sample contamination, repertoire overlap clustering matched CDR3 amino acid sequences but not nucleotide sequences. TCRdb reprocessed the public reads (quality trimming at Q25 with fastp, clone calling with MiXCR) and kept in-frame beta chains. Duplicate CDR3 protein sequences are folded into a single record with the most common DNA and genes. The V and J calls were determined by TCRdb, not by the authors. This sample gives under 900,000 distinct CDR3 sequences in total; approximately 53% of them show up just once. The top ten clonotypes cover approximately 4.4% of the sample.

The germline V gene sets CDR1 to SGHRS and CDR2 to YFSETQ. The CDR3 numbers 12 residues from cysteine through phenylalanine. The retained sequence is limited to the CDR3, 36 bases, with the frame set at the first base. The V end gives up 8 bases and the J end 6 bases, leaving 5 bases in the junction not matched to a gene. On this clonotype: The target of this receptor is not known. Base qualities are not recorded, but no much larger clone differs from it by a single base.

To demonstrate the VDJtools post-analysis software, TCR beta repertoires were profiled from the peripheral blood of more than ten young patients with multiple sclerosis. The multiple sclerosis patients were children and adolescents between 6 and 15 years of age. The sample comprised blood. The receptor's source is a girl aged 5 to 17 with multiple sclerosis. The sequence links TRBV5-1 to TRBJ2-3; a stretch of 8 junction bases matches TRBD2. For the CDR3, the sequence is CARVREGDTQYF. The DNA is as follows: TGCGCCAGAGTACGGGAGGGGGATACGCAGTATTTT.